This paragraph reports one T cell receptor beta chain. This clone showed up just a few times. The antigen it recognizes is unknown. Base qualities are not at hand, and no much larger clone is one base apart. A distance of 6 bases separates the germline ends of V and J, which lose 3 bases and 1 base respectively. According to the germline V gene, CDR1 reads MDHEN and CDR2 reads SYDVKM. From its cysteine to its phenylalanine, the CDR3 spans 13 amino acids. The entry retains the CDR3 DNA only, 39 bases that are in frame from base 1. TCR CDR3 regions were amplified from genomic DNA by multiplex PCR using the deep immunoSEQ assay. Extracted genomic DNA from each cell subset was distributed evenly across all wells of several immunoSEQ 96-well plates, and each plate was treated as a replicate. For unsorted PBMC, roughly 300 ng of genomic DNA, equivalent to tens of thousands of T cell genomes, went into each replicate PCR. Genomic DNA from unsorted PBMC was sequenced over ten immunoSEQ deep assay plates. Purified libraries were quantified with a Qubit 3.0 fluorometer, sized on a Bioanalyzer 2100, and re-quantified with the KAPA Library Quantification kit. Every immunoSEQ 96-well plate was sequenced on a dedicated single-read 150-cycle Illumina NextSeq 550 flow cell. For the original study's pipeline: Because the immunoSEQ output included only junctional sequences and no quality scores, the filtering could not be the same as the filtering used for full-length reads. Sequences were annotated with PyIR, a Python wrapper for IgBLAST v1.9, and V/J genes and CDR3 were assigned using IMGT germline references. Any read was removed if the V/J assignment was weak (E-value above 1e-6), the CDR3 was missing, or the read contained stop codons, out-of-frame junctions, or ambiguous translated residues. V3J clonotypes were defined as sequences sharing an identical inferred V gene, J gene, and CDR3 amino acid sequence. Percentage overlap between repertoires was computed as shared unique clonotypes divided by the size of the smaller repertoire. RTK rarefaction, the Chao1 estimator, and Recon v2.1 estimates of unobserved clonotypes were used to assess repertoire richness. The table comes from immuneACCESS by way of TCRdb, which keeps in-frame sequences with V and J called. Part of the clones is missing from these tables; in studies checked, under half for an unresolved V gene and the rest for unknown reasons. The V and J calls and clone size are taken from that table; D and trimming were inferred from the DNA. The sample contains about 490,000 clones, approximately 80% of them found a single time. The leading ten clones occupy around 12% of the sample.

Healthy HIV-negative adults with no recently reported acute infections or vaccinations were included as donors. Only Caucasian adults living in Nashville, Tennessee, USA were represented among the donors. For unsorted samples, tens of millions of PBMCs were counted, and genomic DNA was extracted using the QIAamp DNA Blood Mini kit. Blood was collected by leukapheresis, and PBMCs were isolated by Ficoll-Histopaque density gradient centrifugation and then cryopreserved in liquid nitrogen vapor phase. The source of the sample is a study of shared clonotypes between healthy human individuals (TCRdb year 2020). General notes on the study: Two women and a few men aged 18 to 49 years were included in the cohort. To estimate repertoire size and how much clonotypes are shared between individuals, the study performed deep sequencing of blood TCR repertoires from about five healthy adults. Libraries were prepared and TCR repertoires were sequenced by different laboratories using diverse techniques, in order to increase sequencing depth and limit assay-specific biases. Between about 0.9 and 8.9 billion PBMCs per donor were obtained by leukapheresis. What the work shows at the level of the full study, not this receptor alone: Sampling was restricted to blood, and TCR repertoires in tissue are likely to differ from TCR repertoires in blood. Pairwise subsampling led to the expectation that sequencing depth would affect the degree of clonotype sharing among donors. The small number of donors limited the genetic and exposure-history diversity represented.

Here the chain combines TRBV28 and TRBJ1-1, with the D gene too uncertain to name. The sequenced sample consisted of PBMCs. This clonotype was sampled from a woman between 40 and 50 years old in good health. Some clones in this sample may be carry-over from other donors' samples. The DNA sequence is TGTGCCAGCAGTTTTTACCCGAACACTGAAGCTTTCTTT. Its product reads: CASSFYPNTEAFF.